A few counts support the clone carrying this TCR beta chain. The sample comes from a study of blood T cells in healthy people across ages. V was clipped by 8 bases and J by 2 bases, with 7 bases between them. CDR3 size: 11 residues. Germline-derived CDR1 and CDR2 are SEHNR and FQNEAQ (reference sequence). Together with a sample-barcoded 5' primer, a J-beta primer mix was included in a second PCR lasting about 7 to 11 cycles. A single record per CDR3 protein comes from TCRdb applying MiXCR to the 5' RACE reads. The sample records roughly 1.6 million distinct CDR3 sequences, about 35% being singletons. Sequencing was performed on blood. The source of this sequence is a woman in her thirties in good health. This chain joins TRBV7-9 and TRBJ2-7; D gene unclear. The CDR3 region is CASGIAYEQYF. CDR3 bases: TGTGCCAGCGGGATAGCCTACGAGCAGTACTTC.